This entry is about one TCR beta chain. This sample stems from a study of blood T cell repertoires in COVID-19. Study-wide context: COVID-19 samples from acute and convalescent phases originated in the United States, Italy and Spain. T cells, B-cell-depleted T cells, or PBMCs provided the cDNA or gDNA that served as material.

Here immunoSEQ multiplex PCR was the method, and the copy in TCRdb shows in-frame clones only, minus some. The sample includes tens of thousands of clones, about 89% of them seen just once. V gave up 4 bases and J gave up 3 bases; unmatched junction bases: 2. The CDR3 contains 15 residues. Looked up from germline, CDR1 is MNHEY and CDR2 is SMNVEV (reference sequence). The source material was peripheral blood. This clonotype was obtained from a human donor with acute or convalescent COVID-19. The donor label of this sample is uncertain. This chain joins TRBV27 and TRBJ2-2; 10 positions match TRBD2. CDR3 DNA: TGTGCCAGCAGTTCGAGCGGGGGGGACACCGGGGAGCTGTTTTTT. This codes for CASSSSGGDTGELFF.